Presented here are 16 T cell receptor beta chains from one specimen sequenced in a study of T cell responses to AZD1222 COVID-19 vaccine. Produced via immunoSEQ multiplex PCR; TCRdb's table is partial and in-frame only. The sample lists approximately 49,000 clones, 70% to 85% seen once, with 20% in the top ten. Source: peripheral blood, taken on day 0 of MenACWY control vaccination. Source of these receptors: an adult in good health.

The chain couples TRBV11-2 to TRBJ2-3, with D possibly being TRBD2 (5 bases). Deletions cut 2 bases from V and 1 base from J, with 7 bases between. The CDR3 has 14 amino acids. Germline V CDR1 and CDR2: SGHAT, FQNNGV. The CDR3 region has the DNA TGTGCCAGCAGCTTACCCGGGGGCACAGATACGCAGTATTTT. As protein: CASSLPGGTDTQYF.

The J gene is TRBJ1-2, the V gene TRBV3-1 (or the pseudogene TRBV3-2); the D is unclear. The V and J ends lost 0 bases and 4 bases respectively, with 12 bases between them. There are 15 residues in the CDR3. From germline, CDR1 is LGHDT and CDR2 YNNKEL (reference sequence). CDR3 nucleotide sequence: TGTGCCAGCAGCCAAGATTCACGACACCCCTATGGCTACACCTTC. Its protein product is CASSQDSRHPYGYTF.

The chain uses TRBV7-8 and TRBJ1-2, with a possible D match to TRBD1 (5 bases). The V gene lost 5 bases and the J gene lost 4 bases, with 17 bases spanning the gap. The germline CDR1 and CDR2 sequences are SGHVS and FQNEAQ. This CDR3 has 15 amino acids. The CDR3 sequence: CASSATTGDLYGYTF. The CDR3 coding sequence is TGTGCCAGCAGCGCCACGACCGGGGACCTCTATGGCTACACCTTC.

The chain joins TRBV27 to TRBJ2-1; maybe TRBD1 (6 bases). From germline, CDR1 is MNHEY and CDR2 SMNVEV (reference sequence). The CDR3 spans 15 residues. V was clipped by 2 bases and J by 2 bases, with 10 bases between them. As DNA, the CDR3 is TGTGCCAGCAGTTTACAGGGGTCCCCCTACAATGAGCAGTTCTTC. It specifies CASSLQGSPYNEQFF.

V usage is TRBV7-9 and J usage is TRBJ1-1; D is possibly TRBD1 (5 bases). The V and J ends lost 7 bases and 8 bases respectively, with 20 bases between them. The CDR3 covers 14 residues. Germline V lookup: CDR1 SEHNR, CDR2 FQNEAQ (reference sequence). In nucleotides, the CDR3 is TGTGCCAGCATGCGGGGCACCGAGGGCGGAGAAGCTTTCTTT. Its translation is CASMRGTEGGEAFF.

The chain is built from TRBV5-6 and TRBJ1-2, with TRBD1 matching over 8 bases. This CDR3 region has 13 residues. Unmatched junction bases numbered 2, after V lost 3 bases and J lost 4 bases. Germline V gene lookup returns CDR1 SGHDT and CDR2 YYEEEE. CDR3 sequence reads: CASSSTGGYGYTF. The DNA for the CDR3 is TGTGCCAGCAGCTCAACAGGGGGCTATGGCTACACCTTC.

V gene TRBV28 combines with J gene TRBJ1-3; 7 bases are shared with TRBD1. The CDR3 sequence is 17 residues long. The trim removed 4 bases at V and 4 bases at J, leaving 13 bases unmatched. CDR1 and CDR2 (germline): MDHEN, SYDVKM. CDR3 loop: CASSSVRLQGTGNTIYF. The CDR3 DNA is TGTGCCAGCAGTTCGGTCCGATTACAGGGGACGGGAAACACCATATATTTT.

The chain links TRBV12-5 to TRBJ1-5; unclear D gene. Germline values: CDR1 LGHNT, CDR2 FRNRAP. Trimming pared 0 bases from V and 5 bases from J, leaving 20 bases between. The CDR3 runs to 18 residues. The CDR3 loop reads CASGLVRSGPTADQPQHF. The DNA of the CDR3 is TGTGCTAGTGGTTTGGTACGGTCCGGACCCACAGCCGATCAGCCCCAGCATTTT.

In this sample, this clone turned up a few times. J is TRBJ1-1 and V is TRBV30, with D possibly being TRBD1 (5 bases). This CDR3 spans 14 amino acids. The ends were cut back, 7 bases at V and 1 base at J, with 16 bases in the middle. The germline gives CDR1 GTSNPN, CDR2 SVGIG (reference sequence). This CDR3 is CASTTNGQNTEAFF. For the CDR3, the DNA is TGTGCCTCAACAACAAATGGACAGAACACTGAAGCTTTCTTT.

V is TRBV27 and J is TRBJ1-1, with TRBD1 as a possible D gene (5 bases). The CDR3 sequence is 14 residues long. Deletions cut 2 bases from V and 0 bases from J, with 7 bases between. CDR1 is MNHEY, CDR2 SMNVEV, per germline (reference sequence). The CDR3 here is CASSLEGLNTEAFF. CDR3 bases: TGTGCCAGCAGTTTAGAGGGGCTGAACACTGAAGCTTTCTTT.

The rearrangement uses TRBV5-1 and TRBJ2-1; 9 nucleotides match TRBD1. Germline assignment: CDR1 SGHRS and CDR2 YFSETQ. V trimming: 0 bases; J trimming: 8 bases; junction bases outside the gene matches: 3. This CDR3 comprises 14 residues. The CDR3 spells CASSLGGQGYEQFF. The CDR3 DNA is TGCGCCAGCAGCTTGGGGGGACAGGGCTATGAGCAGTTCTTC. The full variable domain, with the rest looked up from reference TRBV5-1 and TRBJ2-1, is KAGVTQTPRYLIKTRGQQVTLSCSPISGHRSVSWYQQTPGQGLQFLFEYFSETQRNKGNFPGRFSGRQFSNSRSEMNVSTLELGDSALYLCASSLGGQGYEQFFGPGTRLTVL.

The chain has TRBV3-1 (or the pseudogene TRBV3-2) and TRBJ2-2, with 9 bases matching TRBD2. V was clipped by 8 bases and J by 7 bases; unmatched bases: 11. In germline, CDR1 is LGHDT, CDR2 YNNKEL (reference sequence). The CDR3 has 15 amino acids. The CDR3 loop is CASRPGAGGGGELFF. In DNA, the CDR3 is TGTGCCAGCCGCCCCGGGGCGGGGGGGGGCGGGGAGCTGTTTTTT.

The V gene is TRBV16, the J gene TRBJ2-2, with a weak D call TRBD1 (5 bases). The CDR3 loop spans 15 amino acids. The V and J ends lost 2 bases and 4 bases respectively, with 11 bases between them. CDR1 and CDR2 (germline): KGHSY, FQNENV. For the CDR3, the DNA is TGTGCCAGCAGCCAAGTCAGGGCCGGCACCGGGGAGCTGTTTTTT. It specifies CASSQVRAGTGELFF.

The CDR3 protein is CASSQVGSKDGYTF. CDR3 in DNA: TGTGCCAGCAGCCAAGTAGGGTCTAAGGATGGCTACACCTTC. This sequence joins TRBV3-1 (or the pseudogene TRBV3-2) and TRBJ1-2; D ambiguous. The CDR3 is made up of 14 amino acids. V dropped 1 base and J dropped 6 bases, with 12 bases sitting between them. Looked up from germline, CDR1 is LGHDT and CDR2 is YNNKEL (reference sequence).

The chain has TRBV9 and TRBJ2-5, with 9 bases identical to TRBD2. In germline, CDR1 is SGDLS, CDR2 YYNGEE. CDR3 length equals 14 residues. V lost 4 bases, J lost 5 bases, and 6 bases stayed unmatched. The CDR3 is CASSPHLAGETQYF. The CDR3, as DNA: TGTGCCAGCAGCCCCCACCTAGCGGGGGAGACCCAGTACTTC.

The chain joins TRBV5-4 to TRBJ2-7; 11 bases are a match to TRBD2. CDR3 length equals 16 residues. Germline assignment: CDR1 SGHNT and CDR2 YYREEE (reference sequence). The trim removed 4 bases at V and 6 bases at J, leaving 12 bases unmatched. CDR3 region: CASSLGGTSGSPEQYF. Written as DNA, the CDR3 is TGTGCCAGCAGCCTGGGTGGCACTAGCGGGAGTCCCGAGCAGTACTTC.